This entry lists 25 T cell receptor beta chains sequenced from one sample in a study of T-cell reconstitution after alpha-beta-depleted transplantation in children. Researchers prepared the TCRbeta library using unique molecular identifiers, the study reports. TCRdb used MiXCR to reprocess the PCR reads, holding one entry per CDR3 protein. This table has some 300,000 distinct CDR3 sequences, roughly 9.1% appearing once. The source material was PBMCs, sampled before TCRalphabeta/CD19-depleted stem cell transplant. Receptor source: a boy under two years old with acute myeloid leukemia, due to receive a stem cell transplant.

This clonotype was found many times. The DNA of the CDR3 is TGTGCCATCAGTGGGCCGGGGAATCAAGAGACCCAGTACTTC. Translating it yields CAISGPGNQETQYF. The V call is TRBV10-3, the J call TRBJ2-5; TRBD2 is a possible D gene (5 bases). CDR1 and CDR2 (germline): ENHRY, SYGVKD. The CDR3 length is 14 residues. Trimming cost V 4 bases and J 2 bases, with 11 bases left between them.

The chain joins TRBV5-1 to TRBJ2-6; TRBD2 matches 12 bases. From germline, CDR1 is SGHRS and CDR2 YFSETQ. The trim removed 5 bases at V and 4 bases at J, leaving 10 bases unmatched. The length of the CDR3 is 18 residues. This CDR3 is CASSRTSGVPWGANVLTF. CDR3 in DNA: TGCGCCAGCAGTAGGACTAGCGGGGTGCCTTGGGGGGCCAACGTCCTGACTTTC.

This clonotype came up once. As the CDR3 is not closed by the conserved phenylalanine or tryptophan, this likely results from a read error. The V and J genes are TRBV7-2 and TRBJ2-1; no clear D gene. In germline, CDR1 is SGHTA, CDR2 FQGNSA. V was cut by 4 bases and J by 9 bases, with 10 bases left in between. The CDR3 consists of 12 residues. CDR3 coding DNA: TGTGCCAGCAGCTCCCCCCCTAGTGAGCAGTTCTAC. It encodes CASSSPPSEQFY.

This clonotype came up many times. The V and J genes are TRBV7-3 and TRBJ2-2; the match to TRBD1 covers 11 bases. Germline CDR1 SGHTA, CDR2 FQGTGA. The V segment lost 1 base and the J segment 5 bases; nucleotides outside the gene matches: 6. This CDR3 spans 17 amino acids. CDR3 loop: CASSLRPDRGLTGELFF. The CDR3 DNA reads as TGTGCCAGCAGCTTAAGGCCGGACAGGGGGCTAACCGGGGAGCTGTTTTTT.

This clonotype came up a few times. CDR3 residues: CASSPPEGPTETQYF. The CDR3 nucleotides read TGTGCCAGCAGCCCCCCGGAGGGGCCTACGGAGACCCAGTACTTC. This chain uses TRBV7-9 with TRBJ2-5, with a possible D match to TRBD2 (6 bases). The CDR3 totals 15 residues. V was clipped by 5 bases and J by 5 bases, with 18 bases between them. Per the germline V gene, CDR1 is SEHNR and CDR2 is FQNEAQ (reference sequence).

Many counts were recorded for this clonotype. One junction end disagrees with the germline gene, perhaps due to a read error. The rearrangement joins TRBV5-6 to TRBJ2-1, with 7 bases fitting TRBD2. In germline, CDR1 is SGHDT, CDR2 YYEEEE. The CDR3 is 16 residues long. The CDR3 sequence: CGSSLGGGSSYNEQFF. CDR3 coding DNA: TGTGGCAGCAGCTTGGGCGGGGGTAGCTCCTACAATGAGCAGTTCTTC.

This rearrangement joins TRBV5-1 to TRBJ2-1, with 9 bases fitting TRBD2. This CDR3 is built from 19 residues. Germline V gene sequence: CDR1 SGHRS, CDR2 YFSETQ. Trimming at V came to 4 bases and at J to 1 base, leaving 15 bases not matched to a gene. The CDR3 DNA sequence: TGCGCCAGCAGCCTCTTCGAGTCCAGCGGGGGGCCATCCTACAATGAGCAGTTCTTC. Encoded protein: CASSLFESSGGPSYNEQFF. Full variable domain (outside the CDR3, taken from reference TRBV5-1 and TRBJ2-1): KAGVTQTPRYLIKTRGQQVTLSCSPISGHRSVSWYQQTPGQGLQFLFEYFSETQRNKGNFPGRFSGRQFSNSRSEMNVSTLELGDSALYLCASSLFESSGGPSYNEQFFGPGTRLTVL.

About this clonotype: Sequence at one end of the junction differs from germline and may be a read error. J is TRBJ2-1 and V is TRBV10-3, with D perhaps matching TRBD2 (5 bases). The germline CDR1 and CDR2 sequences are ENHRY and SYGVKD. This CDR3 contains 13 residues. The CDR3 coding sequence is TGTGCCATCAGGGAGGCCCTGGGCAATAAGCAGTTCTTC. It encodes CAIREALGNKQFF.

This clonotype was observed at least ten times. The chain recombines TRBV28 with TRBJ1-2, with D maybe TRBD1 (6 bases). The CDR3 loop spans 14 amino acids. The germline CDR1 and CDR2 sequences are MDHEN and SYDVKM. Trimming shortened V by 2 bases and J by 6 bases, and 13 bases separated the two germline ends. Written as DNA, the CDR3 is TGTGCCAGCAGTTTAGTTGGACAGATCGATGGCTACACCTTC. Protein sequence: CASSLVGQIDGYTF.

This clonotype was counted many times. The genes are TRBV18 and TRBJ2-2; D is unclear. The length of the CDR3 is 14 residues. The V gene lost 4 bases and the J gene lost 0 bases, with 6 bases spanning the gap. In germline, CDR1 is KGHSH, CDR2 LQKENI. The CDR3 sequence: CASSLLTNTGELFF. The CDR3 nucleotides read TGTGCCAGCTCACTATTGACGAACACCGGGGAGCTGTTTTTT.

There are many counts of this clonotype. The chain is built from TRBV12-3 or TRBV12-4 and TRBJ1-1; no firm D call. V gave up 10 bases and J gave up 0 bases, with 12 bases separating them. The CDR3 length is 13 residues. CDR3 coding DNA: TGTGCCACTACCTTGGCTTTGAACACTGAAGCTTTCTTT. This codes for CATTLALNTEAFF.

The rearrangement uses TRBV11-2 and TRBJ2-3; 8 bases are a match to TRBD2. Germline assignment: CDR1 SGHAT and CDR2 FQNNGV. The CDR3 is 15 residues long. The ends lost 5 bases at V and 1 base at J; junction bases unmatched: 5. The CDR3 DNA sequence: TGTGCCAGCAGCCGGGGGGGGCTTCGCACAGATACGCAGTATTTT. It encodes CASSRGGLRTDTQYF.

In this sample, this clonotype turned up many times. The CDR3 coding sequence is TGCGCCAGCAGCTTCGAGGGGGCCGGCACTGAAGCTTTCTTT. This gives the protein CASSFEGAGTEAFF. The rearrangement uses TRBV5-1 and TRBJ1-1; 7 bases are a match to TRBD1. The CDR3 contains 14 residues. V was clipped by 2 bases and J by 4 bases; unmatched bases: 5. CDR1 is SGHRS and CDR2 is YFSETQ in the germline V gene.

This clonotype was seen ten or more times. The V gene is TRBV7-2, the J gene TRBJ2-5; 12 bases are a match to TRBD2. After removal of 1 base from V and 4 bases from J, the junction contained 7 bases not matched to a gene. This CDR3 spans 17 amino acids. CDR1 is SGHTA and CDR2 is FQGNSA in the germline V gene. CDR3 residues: CASSLGLAGGLGETQYF. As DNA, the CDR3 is TGTGCCAGCAGCTTAGGGCTAGCGGGGGGGCTGGGAGAGACCCAGTACTTC.

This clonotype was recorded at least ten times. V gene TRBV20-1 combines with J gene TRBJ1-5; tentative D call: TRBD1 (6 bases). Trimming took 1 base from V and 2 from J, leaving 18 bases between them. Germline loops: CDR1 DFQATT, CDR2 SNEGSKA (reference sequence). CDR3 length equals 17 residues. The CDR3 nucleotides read TGCAGTGCTAGAGTTGCGGGCAGGGGTCGAGGCAATCAGCCCCAGCATTTT. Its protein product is CSARVAGRGRGNQPQHF.

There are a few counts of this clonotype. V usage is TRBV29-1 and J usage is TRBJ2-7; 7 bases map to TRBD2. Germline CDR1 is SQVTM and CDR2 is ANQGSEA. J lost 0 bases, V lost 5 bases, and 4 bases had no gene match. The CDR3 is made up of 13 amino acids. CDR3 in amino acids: CSVRGRSSYEQYF. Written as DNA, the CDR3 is TGCAGCGTTCGCGGGAGATCCTCCTACGAGCAGTACTTC.

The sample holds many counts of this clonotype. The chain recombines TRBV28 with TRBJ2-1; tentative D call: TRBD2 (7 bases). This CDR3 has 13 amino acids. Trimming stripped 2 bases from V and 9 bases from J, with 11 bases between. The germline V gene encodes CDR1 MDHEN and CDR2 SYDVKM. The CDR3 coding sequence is TGTGCCAGCAGTTTAAGAGGGGGGGGTGAGCAGTTCTTC. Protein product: CASSLRGGGEQFF.

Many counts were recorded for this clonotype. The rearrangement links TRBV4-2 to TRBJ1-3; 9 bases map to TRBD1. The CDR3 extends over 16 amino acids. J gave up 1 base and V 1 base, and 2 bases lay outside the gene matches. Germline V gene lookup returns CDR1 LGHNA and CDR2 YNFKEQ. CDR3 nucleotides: TGTGCCAGCAGCCAAGTGGGGACAGGGTCTGGAAACACCATATATTTT. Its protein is CASSQVGTGSGNTIYF.

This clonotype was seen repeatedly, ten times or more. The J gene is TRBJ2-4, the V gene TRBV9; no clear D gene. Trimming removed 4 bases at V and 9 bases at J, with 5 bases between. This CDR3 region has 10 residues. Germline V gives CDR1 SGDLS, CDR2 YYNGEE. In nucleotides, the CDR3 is TGTGCCAGCAGCTGGAGCATTCAGTACTTC. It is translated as CASSWSIQYF. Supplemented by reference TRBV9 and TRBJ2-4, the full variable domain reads DSGVTQTPKHLITATGQRVTLRCSPRSGDLSVYWYQQSLDQGLQFLIQYYNGEERAKGNILERFSAQQFPDLHSELNLSSLELGDSALYFCASSWSIQYFGAGTRLSVL.

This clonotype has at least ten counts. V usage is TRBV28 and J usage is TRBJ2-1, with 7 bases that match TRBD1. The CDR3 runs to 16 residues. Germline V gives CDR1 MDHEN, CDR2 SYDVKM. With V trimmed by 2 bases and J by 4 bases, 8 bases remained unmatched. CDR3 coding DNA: TGTGCCAGCAGTTTACCCGACAGGGCACGATACAATGAGCAGTTCTTC. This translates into CASSLPDRARYNEQFF. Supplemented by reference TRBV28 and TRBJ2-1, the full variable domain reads DVKVTQSSRYLVKRTGEKVFLECVQDMDHENMFWYRQDPGLGLRLIYFSYDVKMKEKGDIPEGYSVSREKKERFSLILESASTNQTSMYLCASSLPDRARYNEQFFGPGTRLTVL.

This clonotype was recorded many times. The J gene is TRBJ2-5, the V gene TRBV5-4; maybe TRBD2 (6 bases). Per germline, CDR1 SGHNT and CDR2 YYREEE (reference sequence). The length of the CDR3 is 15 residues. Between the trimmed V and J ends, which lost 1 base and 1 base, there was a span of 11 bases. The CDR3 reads CASSLKAGSQETQYF. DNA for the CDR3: TGTGCCAGCAGCTTGAAGGCGGGGAGCCAAGAGACCCAGTACTTC.

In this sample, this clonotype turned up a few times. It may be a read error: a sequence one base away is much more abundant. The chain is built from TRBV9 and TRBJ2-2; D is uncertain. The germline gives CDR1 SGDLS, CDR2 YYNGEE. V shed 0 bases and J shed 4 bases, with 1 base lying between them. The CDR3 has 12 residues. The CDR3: CASSVVTGELFF. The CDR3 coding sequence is TGTGCCAGCAGCGTAGTCACCGGGGAGCTGTTTTTT.

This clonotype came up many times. CDR3 loop: CASSRLFSGANVLTF. The CDR3, as DNA: TGTGCCAGCAGCCGTCTGTTCTCTGGGGCCAACGTCCTGACTTTC. J is TRBJ2-6 and V is TRBV7-6; D gene uncertain. The CDR3 loop spans 15 amino acids. Trimming removed 5 bases at V and 0 bases at J, with 8 bases between. Germline-derived CDR1 and CDR2 are SGHVS and FNYEAQ.

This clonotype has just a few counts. For the CDR3, the DNA is TGCGCCAGCAGCTTGGCCTATAGTGATTACACAGATACGCAGTATTTT. This encodes CASSLAYSDYTDTQYF. The chain recombines TRBV5-1 with TRBJ2-3, with D uncertain. The V end was cut by 0 bases, the J end by 2 bases, with 13 bases between. CDR1 and CDR2 from the germline V gene are SGHRS and YFSETQ. The CDR3 is made up of 16 amino acids.

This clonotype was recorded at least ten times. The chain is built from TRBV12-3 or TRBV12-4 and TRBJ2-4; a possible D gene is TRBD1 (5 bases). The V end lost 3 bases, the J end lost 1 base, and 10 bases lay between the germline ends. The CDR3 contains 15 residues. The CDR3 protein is CASSLGLGAKNIQYF. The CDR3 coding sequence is TGTGCCAGCAGTTTGGGGCTAGGGGCCAAAAACATTCAGTACTTC.